This TCR beta chain was found in a study of blood T cell repertoires in COVID-19. Sequencing used immunoSEQ multiplex PCR; TCRdb keeps in-frame clones, though not all of them. The table has approximately 190,000 clones, around four fifths seen once. V lost 0 bases and J lost 4; bases outside the gene matches: 7. This CDR3 contains 16 residues. Per the germline V gene, CDR1 is GTSNPN and CDR2 is SVGIG (reference sequence). The specimen was peripheral blood. The J gene is TRBJ2-3, the V gene TRBV30, with 10 bases fitting TRBD1. The receptor was isolated from a woman aged 40 to 49 with acute or convalescent COVID-19. CDR3 amino acids: CAWSVLGTGAADTQYF. In DNA form, the CDR3 reads TGTGCCTGGAGTGTACTGGGGACAGGGGCCGCAGATACGCAGTATTTT.